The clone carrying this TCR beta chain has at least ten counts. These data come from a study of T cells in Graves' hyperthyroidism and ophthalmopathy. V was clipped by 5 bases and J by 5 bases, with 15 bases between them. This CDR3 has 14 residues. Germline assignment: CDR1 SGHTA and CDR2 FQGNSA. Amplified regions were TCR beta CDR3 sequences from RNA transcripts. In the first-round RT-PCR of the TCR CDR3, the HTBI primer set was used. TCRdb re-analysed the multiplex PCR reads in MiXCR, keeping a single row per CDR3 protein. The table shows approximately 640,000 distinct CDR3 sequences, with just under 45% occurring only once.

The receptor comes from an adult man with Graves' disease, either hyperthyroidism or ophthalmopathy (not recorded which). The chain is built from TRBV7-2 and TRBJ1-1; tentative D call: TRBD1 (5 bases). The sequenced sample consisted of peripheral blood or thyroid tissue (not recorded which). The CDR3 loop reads CASSLGLAGTEAFF. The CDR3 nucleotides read TGTGCCAGCAGCCTGGGGTTGGCAGGGACTGAAGCTTTCTTT. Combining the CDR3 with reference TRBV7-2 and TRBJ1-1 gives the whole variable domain GAGVSQSPSNKVTEKGKDVELRCDPISGHTALYWYRQSLGQGLEFLIYFQGNSAPDKSGLPSDRFSAERTGGSVSTLTIQRTQQEDSAVYLCASSLGLAGTEAFFGQGTRLTVV.